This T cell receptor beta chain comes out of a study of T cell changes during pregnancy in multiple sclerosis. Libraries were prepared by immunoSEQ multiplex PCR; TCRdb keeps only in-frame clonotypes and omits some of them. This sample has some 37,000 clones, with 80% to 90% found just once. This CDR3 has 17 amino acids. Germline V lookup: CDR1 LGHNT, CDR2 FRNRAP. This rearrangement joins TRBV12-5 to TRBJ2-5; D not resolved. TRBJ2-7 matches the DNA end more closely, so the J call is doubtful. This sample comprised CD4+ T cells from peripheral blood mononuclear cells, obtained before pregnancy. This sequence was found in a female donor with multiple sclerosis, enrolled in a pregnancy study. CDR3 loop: CASGLARARSEGYEQYF. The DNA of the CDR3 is TGTGCTAGTGGTTTGGCCCGAGCGAGATCGGAAGGCTACGAGCAGTACTTC.